This T cell receptor beta chain was retrieved from a study of blood T cell repertoires in COVID-19. CDR3 length equals 13 residues. Germline assignment: CDR1 MGHDK and CDR2 SYGVNS. V lost 3 bases and J lost 8, with 13 bases in between. The protocol was immunoSEQ multiplex PCR, while the TCRdb copy is restricted to in-frame clones and leaves out a portion. The sample has about 160,000 clones, around four fifths seen once. This sequence originates from a man aged 65 to 85 with acute or convalescent COVID-19. Sequenced material: peripheral blood. The chain couples TRBV25-1 to TRBJ1-2; no clear D. The CDR3 loop reads CASSDSGSGGYTF. The CDR3 DNA follows: TGTGCCAGCAGTGATTCCGGCTCGGGAGGCTACACCTTC.